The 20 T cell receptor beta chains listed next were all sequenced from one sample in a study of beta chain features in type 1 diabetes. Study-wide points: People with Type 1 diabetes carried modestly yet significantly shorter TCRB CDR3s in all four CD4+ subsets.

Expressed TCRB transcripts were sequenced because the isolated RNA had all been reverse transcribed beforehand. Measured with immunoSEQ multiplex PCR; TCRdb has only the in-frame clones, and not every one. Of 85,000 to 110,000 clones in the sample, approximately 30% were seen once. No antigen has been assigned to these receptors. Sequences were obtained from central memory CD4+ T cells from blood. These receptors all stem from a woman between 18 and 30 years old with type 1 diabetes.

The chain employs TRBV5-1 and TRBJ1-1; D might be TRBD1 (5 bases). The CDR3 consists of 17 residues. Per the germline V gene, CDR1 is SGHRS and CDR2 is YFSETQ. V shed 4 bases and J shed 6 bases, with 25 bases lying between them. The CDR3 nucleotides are TGCGCCAGCAGCCCCCTGCCCCCTACAGGTACGAGGTCTGAAGCTTTCTTT. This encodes CASSPLPPTGTRSEAFF. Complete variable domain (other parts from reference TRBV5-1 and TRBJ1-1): KAGVTQTPRYLIKTRGQQVTLSCSPISGHRSVSWYQQTPGQGLQFLFEYFSETQRNKGNFPGRFSGRQFSNSRSEMNVSTLELGDSALYLCASSPLPPTGTRSEAFFGQGTRLTVV.

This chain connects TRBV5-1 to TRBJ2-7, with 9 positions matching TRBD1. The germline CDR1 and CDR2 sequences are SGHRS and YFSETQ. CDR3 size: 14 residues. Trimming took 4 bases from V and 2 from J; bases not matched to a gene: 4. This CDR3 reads CASSRDRVAYEQYF. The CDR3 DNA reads TGCGCCAGCAGCCGGGACAGGGTCGCCTACGAGCAGTACTTC.

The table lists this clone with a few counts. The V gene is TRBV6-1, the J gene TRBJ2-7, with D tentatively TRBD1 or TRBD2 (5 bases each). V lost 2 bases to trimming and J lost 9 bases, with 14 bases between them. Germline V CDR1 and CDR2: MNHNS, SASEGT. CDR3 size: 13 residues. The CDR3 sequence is CASSEYRGQGQYV. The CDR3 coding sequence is TGTGCCAGCAGTGAATATCGGGGTCAGGGGCAGTACGTC.

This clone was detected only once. The chain's CDR3 is CASSYGLAGTDTQYF. CDR3 DNA sequence: TGTGCCAGCAGCTACGGACTAGCGGGCACAGATACGCAGTATTTT. The gene calls are TRBV5-4 and TRBJ2-3; 10 bases line up with TRBD2. The junction had 2 bases not matched to a gene; V was cut back by 3 bases and J by 1 base. Germline assignment: CDR1 SGHNT and CDR2 YYREEE (reference sequence). This CDR3 contains 15 residues.

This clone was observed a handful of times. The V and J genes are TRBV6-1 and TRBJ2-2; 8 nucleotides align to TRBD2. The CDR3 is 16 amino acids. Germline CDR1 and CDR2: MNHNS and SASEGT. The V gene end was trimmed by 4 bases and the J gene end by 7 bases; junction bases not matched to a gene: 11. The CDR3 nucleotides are TGTGCCAGCAGTGGATTAGCGGGACGTGGAGGCGGGGAGCTGTTTTTT. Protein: CASSGLAGRGGGELFF.

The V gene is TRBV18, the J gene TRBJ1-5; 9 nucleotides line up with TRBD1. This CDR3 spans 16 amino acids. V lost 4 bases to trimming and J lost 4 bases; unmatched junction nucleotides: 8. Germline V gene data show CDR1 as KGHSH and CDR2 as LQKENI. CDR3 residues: CASSLPGTGINQPQHF. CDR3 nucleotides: TGTGCCAGCTCACTTCCCGGGACAGGGATAAATCAGCCCCAGCATTTT.

Here the CDR3 reads CASSLQRTPQETQYF. The CDR3 DNA sequence: TGTGCCAGCAGCCTCCAGCGGACCCCACAAGAGACCCAGTACTTC. The V call is TRBV6-6, the J call TRBJ2-5; tentative D call: TRBD2 (5 bases). The V end lost 6 bases, the J end lost 2 bases, and 16 bases lay between the germline ends. The germline V gene has CDR1 MNHNY and CDR2 SVGAGI (reference sequence). This CDR3 has 15 amino acids.

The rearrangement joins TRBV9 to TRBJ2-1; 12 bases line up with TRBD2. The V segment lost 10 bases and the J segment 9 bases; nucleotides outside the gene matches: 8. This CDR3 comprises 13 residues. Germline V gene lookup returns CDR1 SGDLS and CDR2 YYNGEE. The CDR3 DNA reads TGTGCCCGTAGACTAGCGGGAGCGGGTGAGCAGTTCTTC. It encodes CARRLAGAGEQFF.

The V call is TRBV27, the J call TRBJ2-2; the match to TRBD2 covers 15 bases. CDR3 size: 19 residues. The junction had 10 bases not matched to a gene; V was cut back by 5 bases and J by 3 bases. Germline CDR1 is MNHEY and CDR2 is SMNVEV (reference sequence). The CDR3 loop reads CASSHYGLAGGRDTGELFF. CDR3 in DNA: TGTGCCAGCAGTCACTACGGACTAGCGGGAGGGCGGGACACCGGGGAGCTGTTTTTT.

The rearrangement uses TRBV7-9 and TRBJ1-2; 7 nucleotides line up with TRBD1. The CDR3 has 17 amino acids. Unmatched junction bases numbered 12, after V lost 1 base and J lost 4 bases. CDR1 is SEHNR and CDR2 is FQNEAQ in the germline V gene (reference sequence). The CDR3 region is CASSLEFGRDRAYGYTF. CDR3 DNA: TGTGCCAGCAGCTTAGAGTTTGGGCGCGACAGGGCCTATGGCTACACCTTC.

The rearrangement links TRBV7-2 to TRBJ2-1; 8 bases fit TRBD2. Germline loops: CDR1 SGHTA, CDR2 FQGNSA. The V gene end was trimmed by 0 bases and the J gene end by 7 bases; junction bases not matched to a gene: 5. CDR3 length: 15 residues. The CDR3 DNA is TGTGCCAGCAGCTTAGCAGTTGCGGGAGGTAATGAGCAGTTCTTC. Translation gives CASSLAVAGGNEQFF.

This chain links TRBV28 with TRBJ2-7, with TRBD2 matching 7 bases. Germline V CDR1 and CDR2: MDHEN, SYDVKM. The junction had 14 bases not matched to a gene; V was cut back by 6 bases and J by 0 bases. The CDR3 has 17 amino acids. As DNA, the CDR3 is TGTGCCAGCAGCTTAGTTGGGGGGGGGACTCTCTCCTACGAGCAGTACTTC. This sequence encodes CASSLVGGGTLSYEQYF.

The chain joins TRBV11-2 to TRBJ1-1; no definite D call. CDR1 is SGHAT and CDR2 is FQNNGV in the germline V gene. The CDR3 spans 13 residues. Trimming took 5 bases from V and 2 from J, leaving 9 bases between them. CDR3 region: CASSRRENTEAFF. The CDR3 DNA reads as TGTGCCAGCAGCCGCCGGGAAAACACTGAAGCTTTCTTT.

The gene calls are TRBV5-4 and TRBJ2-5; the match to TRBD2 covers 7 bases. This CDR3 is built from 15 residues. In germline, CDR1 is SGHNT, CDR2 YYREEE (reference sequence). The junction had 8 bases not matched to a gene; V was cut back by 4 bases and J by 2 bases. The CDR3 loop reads CASSRGGQGQETQYF. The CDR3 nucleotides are TGTGCCAGCAGCCGGGGAGGGCAAGGACAAGAGACCCAGTACTTC. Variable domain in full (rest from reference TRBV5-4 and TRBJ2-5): ETGVTQSPTHLIKTRGQQVTLRCSSQSGHNTVSWYQQALGQGPQFIFQYYREEENGRGNFPPRFSGLQFPNYSSELNVNALELDDSALYLCASSRGGQGQETQYFGPGTRLLVL.

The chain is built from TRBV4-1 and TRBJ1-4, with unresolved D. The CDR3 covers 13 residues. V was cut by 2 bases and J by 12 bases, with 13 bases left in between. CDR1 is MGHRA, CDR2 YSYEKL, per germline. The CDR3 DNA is TGCGCCAGCAGCCAACTCTCAGGAAAGGAACTGTTTTTT. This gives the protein CASSQLSGKELFF.

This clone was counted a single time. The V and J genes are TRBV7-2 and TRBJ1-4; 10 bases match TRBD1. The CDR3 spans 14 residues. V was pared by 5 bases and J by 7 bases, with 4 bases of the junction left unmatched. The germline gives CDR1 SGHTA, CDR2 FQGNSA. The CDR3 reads CASSEDRGPEKLFF. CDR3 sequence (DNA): TGTGCCAGCAGCGAAGACAGGGGGCCTGAAAAACTGTTTTTT.

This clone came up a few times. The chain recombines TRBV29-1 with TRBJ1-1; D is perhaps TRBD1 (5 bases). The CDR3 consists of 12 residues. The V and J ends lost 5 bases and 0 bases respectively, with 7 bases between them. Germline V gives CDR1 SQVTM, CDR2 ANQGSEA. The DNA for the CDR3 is TGCAGCGTTCGGGGGATGAACACTGAAGCTTTCTTT. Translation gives CSVRGMNTEAFF.

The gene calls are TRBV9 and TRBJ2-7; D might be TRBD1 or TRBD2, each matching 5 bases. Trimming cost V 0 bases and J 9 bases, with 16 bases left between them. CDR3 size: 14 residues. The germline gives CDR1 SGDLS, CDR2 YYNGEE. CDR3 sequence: CASSVAQERSGQYV. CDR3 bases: TGTGCCAGCAGCGTAGCACAGGAAAGGAGCGGGCAGTACGTC.

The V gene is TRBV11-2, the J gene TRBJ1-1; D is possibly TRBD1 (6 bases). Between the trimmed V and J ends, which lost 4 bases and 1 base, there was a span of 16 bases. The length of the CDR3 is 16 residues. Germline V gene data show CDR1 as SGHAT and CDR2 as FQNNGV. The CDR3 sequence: CASSSPGTRGNTEAFF. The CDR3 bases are TGTGCCAGCAGCTCACCCGGGACCAGGGGGAACACTGAAGCTTTCTTT.

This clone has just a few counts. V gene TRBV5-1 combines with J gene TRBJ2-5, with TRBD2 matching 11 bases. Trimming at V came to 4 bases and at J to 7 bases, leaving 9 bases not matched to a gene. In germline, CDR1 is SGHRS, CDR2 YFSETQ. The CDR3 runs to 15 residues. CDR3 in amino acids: CASSAATSGSGTQYF. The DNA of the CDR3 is TGCGCCAGCAGCGCCGCCACTAGCGGGAGCGGGACCCAGTACTTC.